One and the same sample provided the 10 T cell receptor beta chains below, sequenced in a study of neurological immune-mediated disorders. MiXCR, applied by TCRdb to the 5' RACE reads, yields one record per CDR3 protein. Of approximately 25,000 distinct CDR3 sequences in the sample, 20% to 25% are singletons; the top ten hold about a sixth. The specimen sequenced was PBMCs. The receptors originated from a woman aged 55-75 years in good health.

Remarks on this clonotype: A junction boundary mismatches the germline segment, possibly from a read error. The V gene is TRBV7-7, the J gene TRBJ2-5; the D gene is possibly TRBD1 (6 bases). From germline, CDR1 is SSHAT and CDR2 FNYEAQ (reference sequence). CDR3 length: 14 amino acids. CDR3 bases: TGTGTCAGCAGCCCGTGGACAGTACAAGAGACCCAGTACTTC. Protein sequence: CVSSPWTVQETQYF.

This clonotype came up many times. This chain's CDR3 is CAISELAGPYEQYF. CDR3 DNA: TGTGCCATCAGTGAACTAGCGGGCCCCTACGAGCAGTACTTC. The chain combines TRBV10-3 with TRBJ2-7, with TRBD2 matching 9 bases. This CDR3 is built from 14 residues. CDR1 is ENHRY, CDR2 SYGVKD, per germline. V was clipped by 3 bases and J by 2 bases; unmatched bases: 2.

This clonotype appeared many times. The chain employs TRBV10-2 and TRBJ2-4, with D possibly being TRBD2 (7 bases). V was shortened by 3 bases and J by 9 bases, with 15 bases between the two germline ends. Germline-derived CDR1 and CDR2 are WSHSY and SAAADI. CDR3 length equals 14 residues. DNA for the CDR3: TGCGCCAGCAGTGATATTTTCCGGGGGGCCATTCAGTACTTC. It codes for CASSDIFRGAIQYF.

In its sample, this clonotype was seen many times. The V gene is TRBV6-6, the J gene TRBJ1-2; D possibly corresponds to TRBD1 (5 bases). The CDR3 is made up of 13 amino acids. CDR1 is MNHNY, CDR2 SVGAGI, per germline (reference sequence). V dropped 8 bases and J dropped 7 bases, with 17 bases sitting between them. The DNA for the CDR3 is TGTGCCAGCGAAGGCGCAGGGTTGGGTGGCTACACCTTC. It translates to CASEGAGLGGYTF.

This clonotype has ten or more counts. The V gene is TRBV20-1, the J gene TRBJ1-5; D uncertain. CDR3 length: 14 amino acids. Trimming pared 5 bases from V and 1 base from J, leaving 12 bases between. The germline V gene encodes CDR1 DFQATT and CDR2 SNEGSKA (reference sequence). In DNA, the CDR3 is TGCAGTGCTGGTTCTGGGAGGAGCAATCAGCCCCAGCATTTT. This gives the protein CSAGSGRSNQPQHF.

This chain's CDR3 is CASSNRQALSNQPQHF. For the CDR3, the DNA is TGTGCCAGCAGTAATAGGCAGGCCCTCAGCAATCAGCCCCAGCATTTT. The gene calls are TRBV12-3 or TRBV12-4 and TRBJ1-5, with D hard to call. The CDR3 covers 16 residues. The V end was cut by 5 bases, the J end by 1 base, with 15 bases between.

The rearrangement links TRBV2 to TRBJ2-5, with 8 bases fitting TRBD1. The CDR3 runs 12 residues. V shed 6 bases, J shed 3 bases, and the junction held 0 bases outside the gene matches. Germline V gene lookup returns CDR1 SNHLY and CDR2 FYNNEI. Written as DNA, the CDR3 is TGTGCCAGCAGGGACAGGGAAGAGACCCAGTACTTC. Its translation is CASRDREETQYF.

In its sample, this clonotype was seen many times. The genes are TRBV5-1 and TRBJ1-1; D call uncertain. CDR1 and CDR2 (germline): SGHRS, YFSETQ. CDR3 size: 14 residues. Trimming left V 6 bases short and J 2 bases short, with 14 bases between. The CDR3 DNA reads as TGCGCCAGCACCCTAGGACTGATTAACACTGAAGCTTTCTTT. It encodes CASTLGLINTEAFF.

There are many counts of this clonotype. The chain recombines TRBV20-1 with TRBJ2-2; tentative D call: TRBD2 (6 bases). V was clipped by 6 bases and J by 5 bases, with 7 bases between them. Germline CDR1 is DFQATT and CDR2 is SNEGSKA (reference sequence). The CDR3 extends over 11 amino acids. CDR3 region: CSASGTGELFF. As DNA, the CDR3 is TGCAGTGCCAGCGGGACCGGGGAGCTGTTTTTT.

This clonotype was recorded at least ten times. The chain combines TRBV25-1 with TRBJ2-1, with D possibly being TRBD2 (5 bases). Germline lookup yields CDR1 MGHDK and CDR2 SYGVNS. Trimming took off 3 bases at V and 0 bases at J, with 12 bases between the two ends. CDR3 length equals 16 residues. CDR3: CASSDLEALSYNEQFF. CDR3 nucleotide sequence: TGTGCCAGCAGTGATTTGGAGGCCCTCTCCTACAATGAGCAGTTCTTC.